The T cell receptor (beta chain) under discussion was sequenced for a study of blood T cell repertoires in COVID-19. Study-level information: In each case, the material was cDNA or gDNA derived from T cells, B-cell-depleted T cells, or PBMCs.

Original processing methods: For nucleated cells, counts were estimated from reference gene primer amplification. Assay used: immunoSEQ multiplex PCR; TCRdb lists only in-frame clones, some missing. That table is the source of V, J and clone size, and D and trimming were worked out from the DNA. This sample has about 250,000 clones, with 70% to 90% found just once. Adults between roughly 18 and 89 years of age took part from 24 US areas. Assignment of participants to cohorts was predicated upon participant-reported clinical history. This TCR was sampled from a woman aged 50 to 60 with acute COVID-19. The sample consisted of PBMCs or T cells enriched from blood (not recorded which).

CDR3 in amino acids: CASSHTGSGEQFF. The DNA of the CDR3 is TGTGCCAGCAGCCATACAGGGTCCGGTGAGCAGTTCTTC. The chain employs TRBV9 and TRBJ2-1, with a possible D match to TRBD1 (6 bases). This CDR3 region has 13 residues. Trimming removed 4 bases from V and 9 bases from J, with 14 bases in between. Germline values: CDR1 SGDLS, CDR2 YYNGEE.